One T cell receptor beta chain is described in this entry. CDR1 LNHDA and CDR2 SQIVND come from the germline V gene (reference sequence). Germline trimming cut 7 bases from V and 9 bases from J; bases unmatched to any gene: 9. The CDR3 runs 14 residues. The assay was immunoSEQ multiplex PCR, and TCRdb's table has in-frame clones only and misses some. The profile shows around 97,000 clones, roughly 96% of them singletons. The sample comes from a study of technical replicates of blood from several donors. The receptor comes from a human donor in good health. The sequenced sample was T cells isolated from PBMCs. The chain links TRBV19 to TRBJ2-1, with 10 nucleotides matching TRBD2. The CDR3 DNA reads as TGTGCCAGTAACCCTAGCGGGAGTTCCGGTGAGCAGTTCTTC. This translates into CASNPSGSSGEQFF.